This TCR beta chain came from a study of Ad26.COV2.S vaccination and SARS-CoV-2 variants. The study's findings and limits: Non-spike TCR breadth showed similarity between vaccine and placebo recipients. TCR breadth and depth analyses may have underestimated total T cell responses. Relative to placebo recipients, vaccine recipients exhibited elevated spike-specific TCR breadth.

V lost 1 base to trimming and J lost 4 bases, with 14 bases between them. Per the germline V gene, CDR1 is SGHVS and CDR2 is FNYEAQ. The CDR3 is made up of 15 amino acids. Notes on this clone: Its antigen is unidentified.

Sequencing was performed with immunoSEQ multiplex PCR; in TCRdb, only in-frame clones are kept and a portion is missing. The data show more than 150,000 clones, 87% seen once. This material consisted of peripheral blood, taken after recovery from COVID-19. The receptor comes from a human donor who had recovered from COVID-19. V and J are TRBV7-6 and TRBJ2-7; D gene ambiguous. The CDR3 region is CASSLGALPVYEQYF. CDR3 nucleotide sequence: TGTGCCAGCAGCTTAGGAGCGCTCCCGGTATACGAGCAGTACTTC.